One and the same sample provided the 6 T cell receptor beta chains below, sequenced in a study of T cells in pancreatic ductal adenocarcinoma. Produced via immunoSEQ multiplex PCR; TCRdb's table is partial and in-frame only. The sample includes 15,000 to 20,000 clones, 88% of them seen just once. The selected patients with pancreatic ductal adenocarcinoma had surgery but no neoadjuvant therapy. Source material: PBMCs. These receptor sequences come from a human donor with pancreatic ductal adenocarcinoma.

J is TRBJ2-3 and V is TRBV4-3; 9 bases map to TRBD1. V shed 4 bases and J 4 bases; nucleotides not matched to a gene: 3. This CDR3 comprises 14 residues. The germline V gene encodes CDR1 LGHNA and CDR2 YSLEER. CDR3 sequence reads: CASSLGQGPDTQYF. The CDR3 DNA follows: TGCGCCAGCAGCCTCGGACAGGGGCCAGATACGCAGTATTTT.

V usage is TRBV18 and J usage is TRBJ1-1; 9 bases align to TRBD1. Germline trimming cut 6 bases from V and 8 bases from J; bases unmatched to any gene: 16. Germline CDR1 and CDR2: KGHSH and LQKENI. This CDR3 is built from 16 residues. CDR3 loop: CASSPGEAGQGIEAFF. The CDR3 DNA sequence: TGTGCCAGCTCGCCGGGTGAAGCTGGACAGGGGATCGAAGCTTTCTTT.

This clone was detected only once. The CDR3, as DNA: TGTGCCAGCAGTTACAGGGACTGGGGGTCTGGGGAGCAGTTCTTC. This translates into CASSYRDWGSGEQFF. The chain joins TRBV6-5 to TRBJ2-1, with D possibly being TRBD2 (6 bases). V was shortened by 2 bases and J by 10 bases, with 18 bases between the two germline ends. The germline CDR1 and CDR2 sequences are MNHEY and SVGAGI. The length of the CDR3 is 15 residues.

This chain joins TRBV7-6 and TRBJ1-5; TRBD1 agrees at 7 bases. V lost 5 bases to trimming and J lost 6 bases; unmatched junction nucleotides: 7. The CDR3 consists of 14 residues. Germline loops: CDR1 SGHVS, CDR2 FNYEAQ. The CDR3 loop is CASSPRTGGQPQHF. The CDR3, as DNA: TGTGCCAGCAGCCCGCGGACAGGCGGTCAGCCCCAGCATTTT.

The V gene is TRBV20-1, the J gene TRBJ1-5, with TRBD1 as a possible D gene (5 bases). Trimming removed 5 bases from V and 5 bases from J, with 7 bases in between. Germline V CDR1 and CDR2: DFQATT, SNEGSKA (reference sequence). The length of the CDR3 is 11 residues. In DNA, the CDR3 is TGCAGTGCTGGGGGGGATCAGCCCCAGCATTTT. This encodes CSAGGDQPQHF.

The V and J genes are TRBV30 and TRBJ2-7; D is possibly TRBD1 (8 bases). The CDR3 is made up of 13 amino acids. The V gene's germline CDR1 is GTSNPN and CDR2 SVGIG (reference sequence). The V gene lost 1 base and the J gene lost 7 bases, with 14 bases spanning the gap. CDR3 in amino acids: CAWSEDREGEQYF. CDR3 DNA: TGTGCCTGGAGTGAGGACAGGGAGGGAGAGCAGTACTTC.